The entry below gives a single T cell receptor (beta chain) sequence along with its context. Antigen: not known. These data originate in a study of CD8+ T cells in alopecia areata. Across the study: Treated patients took oral tofacitinib at 5 to 10 mg twice daily.

Sample treatment: oral pan-JAK inhibitor, 5-10 mg twice daily. Extracted RNA was reverse transcribed, and the resulting cDNA served as sequencing template. The method was immunoSEQ multiplex PCR; TCRdb's version includes in-frame clones alone and lacks a portion of them. There are about 200,000 clones in the sample; over 55% occur only once, and over 1% lies in the top ten. Germline V gene sequence: CDR1 LGHNA, CDR2 YSLEER. The CDR3 runs 17 residues. V lost 2 bases and J lost 5; bases outside the gene matches: 13. Study-level results: Among the top 100, expanded CD8+ clones were significantly decreased by tofacitinib, as was scalp clonality. Links between baseline CD8+ expansion and response need larger treated cohorts.

The sequence was obtained from a human donor with alopecia areata. V is TRBV4-3 and J is TRBJ1-1; 8 bases line up with TRBD1. The sample was CD4+ T cells sorted from blood, taken at week 24, from a patient treated with tofacitinib. CDR3 coding DNA: TGCGCCAGCAGCCAATCGCGAATCCAAAACAGGGGGACTGAAGCTTTCTTT. Translating it yields CASSQSRIQNRGTEAFF.